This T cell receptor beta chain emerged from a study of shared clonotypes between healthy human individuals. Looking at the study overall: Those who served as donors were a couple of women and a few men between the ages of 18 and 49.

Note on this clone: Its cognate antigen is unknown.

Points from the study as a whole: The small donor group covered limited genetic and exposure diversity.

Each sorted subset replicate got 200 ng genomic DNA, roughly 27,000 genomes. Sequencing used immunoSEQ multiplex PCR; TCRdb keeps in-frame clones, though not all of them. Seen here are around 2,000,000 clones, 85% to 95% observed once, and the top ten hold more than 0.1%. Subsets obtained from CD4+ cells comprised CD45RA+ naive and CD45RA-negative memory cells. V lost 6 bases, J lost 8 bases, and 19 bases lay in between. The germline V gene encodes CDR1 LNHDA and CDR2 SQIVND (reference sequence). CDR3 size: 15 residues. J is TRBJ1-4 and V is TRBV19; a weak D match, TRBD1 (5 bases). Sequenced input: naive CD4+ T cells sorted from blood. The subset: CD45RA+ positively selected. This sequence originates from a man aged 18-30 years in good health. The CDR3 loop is CASSRGVGQPEKLFF. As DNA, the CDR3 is TGTGCCAGTAGCCGAGGGGTTGGGCAGCCGGAAAAACTGTTTTTT.